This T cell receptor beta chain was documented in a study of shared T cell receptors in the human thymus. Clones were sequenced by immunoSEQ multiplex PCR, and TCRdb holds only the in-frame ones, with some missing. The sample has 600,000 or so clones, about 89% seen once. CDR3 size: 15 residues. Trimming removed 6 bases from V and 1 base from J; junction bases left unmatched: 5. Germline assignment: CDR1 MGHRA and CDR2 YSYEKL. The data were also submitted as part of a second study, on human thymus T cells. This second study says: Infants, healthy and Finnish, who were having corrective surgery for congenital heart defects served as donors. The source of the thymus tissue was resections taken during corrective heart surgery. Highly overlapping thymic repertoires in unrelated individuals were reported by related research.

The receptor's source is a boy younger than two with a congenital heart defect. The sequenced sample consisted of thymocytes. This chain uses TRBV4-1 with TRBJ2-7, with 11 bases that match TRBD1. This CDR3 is CASSRGTGGSYEQYF. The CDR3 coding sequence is TGCGCCAGCAGTAGAGGGACAGGGGGTTCCTACGAGCAGTACTTC.